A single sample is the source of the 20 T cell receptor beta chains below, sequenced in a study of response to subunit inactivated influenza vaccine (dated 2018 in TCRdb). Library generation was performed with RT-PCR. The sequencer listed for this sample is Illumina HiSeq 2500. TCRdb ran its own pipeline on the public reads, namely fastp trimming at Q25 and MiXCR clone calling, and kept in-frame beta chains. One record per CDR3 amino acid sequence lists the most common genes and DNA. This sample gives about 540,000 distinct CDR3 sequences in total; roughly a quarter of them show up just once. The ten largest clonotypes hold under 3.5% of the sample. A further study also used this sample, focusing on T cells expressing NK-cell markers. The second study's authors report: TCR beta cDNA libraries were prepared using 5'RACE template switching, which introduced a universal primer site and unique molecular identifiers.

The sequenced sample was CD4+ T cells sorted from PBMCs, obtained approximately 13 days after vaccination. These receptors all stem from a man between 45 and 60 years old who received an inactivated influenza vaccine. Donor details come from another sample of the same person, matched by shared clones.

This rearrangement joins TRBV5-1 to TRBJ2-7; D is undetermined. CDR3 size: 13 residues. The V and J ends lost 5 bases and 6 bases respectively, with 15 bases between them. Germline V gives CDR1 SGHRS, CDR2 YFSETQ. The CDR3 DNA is TGCGCCAGCAGTCCATGGGCAGGTTCCGAGCAGTACTTC. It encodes CASSPWAGSEQYF.

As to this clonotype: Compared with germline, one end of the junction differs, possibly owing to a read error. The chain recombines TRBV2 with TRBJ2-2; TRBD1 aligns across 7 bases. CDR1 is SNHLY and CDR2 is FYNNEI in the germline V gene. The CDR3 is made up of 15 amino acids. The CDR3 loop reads CASREGGPDTGELFF. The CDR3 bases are TGTGCCAGCAGGGAAGGGGGCCCCGACACCGGGGAGCTGTTTTTT. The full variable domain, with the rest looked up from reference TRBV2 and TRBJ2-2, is EPEVTQTPSHQVTQMGQEVILRCVPISNHLYFYWYRQILGQKVEFLVSFYNNEISEKSEIFDDQFSVERPDGSNFTLKIRSTKLEDSAMYFCASREGGPDTGELFFGEGSRLTVL.

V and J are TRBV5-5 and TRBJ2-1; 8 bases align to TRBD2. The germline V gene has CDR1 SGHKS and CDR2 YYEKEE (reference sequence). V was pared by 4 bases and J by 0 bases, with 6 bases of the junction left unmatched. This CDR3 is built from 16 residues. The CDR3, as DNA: TGTGCCAGCAGCGCCCTCGGGGGGGACTCCTACAATGAGCAGTTCTTC. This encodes CASSALGGDSYNEQFF.

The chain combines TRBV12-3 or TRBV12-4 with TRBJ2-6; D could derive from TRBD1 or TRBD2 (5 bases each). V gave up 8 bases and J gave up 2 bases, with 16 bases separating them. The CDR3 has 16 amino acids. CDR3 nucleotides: TGTGCCAGCGGACCATCCGGGGCGGCTGGGGCCAACGTCCTGACTTTC. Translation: CASGPSGAAGANVLTF.

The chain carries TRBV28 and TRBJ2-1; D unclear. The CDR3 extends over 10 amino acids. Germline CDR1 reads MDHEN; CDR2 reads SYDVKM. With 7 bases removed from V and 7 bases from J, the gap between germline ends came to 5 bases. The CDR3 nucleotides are TGTGCCAGCATGAGGAATGAGCAGTTCTTC. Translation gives CASMRNEQFF.

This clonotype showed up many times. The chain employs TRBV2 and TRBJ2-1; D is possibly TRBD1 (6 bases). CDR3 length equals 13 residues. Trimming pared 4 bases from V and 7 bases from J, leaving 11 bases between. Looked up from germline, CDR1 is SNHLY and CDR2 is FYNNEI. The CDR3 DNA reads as TGTGCCAGCAGTGTGTACAGGGAGAATGAGCAGTTCTTC. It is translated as CASSVYRENEQFF.

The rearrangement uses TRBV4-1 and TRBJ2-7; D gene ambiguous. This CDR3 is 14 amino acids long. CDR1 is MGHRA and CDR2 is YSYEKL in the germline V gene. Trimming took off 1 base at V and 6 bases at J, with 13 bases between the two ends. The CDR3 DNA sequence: TGCGCCAGCAGCCAAGGAACCCCCATGGTCGAGCAGTACTTC. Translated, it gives CASSQGTPMVEQYF.

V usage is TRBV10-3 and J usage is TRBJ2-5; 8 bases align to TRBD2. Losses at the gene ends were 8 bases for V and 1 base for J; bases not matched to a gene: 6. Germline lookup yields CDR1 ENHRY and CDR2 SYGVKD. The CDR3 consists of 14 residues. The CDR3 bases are TGTGCCATCCAGCCCGGGGGGGCCCAAGAGACCCAGTACTTC. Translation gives CAIQPGGAQETQYF.

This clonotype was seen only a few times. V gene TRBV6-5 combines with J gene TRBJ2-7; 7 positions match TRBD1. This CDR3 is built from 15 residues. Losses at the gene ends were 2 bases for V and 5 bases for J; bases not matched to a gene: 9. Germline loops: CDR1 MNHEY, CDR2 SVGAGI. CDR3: CASSYTYWDSHEQYF. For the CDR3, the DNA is TGTGCCAGCAGTTACACCTACTGGGACAGCCACGAGCAGTACTTC.

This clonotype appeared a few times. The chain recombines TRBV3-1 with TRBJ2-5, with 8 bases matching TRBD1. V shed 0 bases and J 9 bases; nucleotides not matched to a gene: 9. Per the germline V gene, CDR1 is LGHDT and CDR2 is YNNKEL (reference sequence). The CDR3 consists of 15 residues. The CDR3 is CASSQEGTGLAAQYF. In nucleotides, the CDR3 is TGTGCCAGCAGCCAAGAGGGGACAGGTCTGGCCGCCCAGTACTTC.

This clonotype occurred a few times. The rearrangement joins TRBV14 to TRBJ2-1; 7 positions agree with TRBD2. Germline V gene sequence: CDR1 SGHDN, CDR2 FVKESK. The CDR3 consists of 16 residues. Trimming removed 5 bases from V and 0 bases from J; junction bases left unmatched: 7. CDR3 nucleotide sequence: TGTGCCAGCAGCGTCTCCGGGACTAACTCCTACAATGAGCAGTTCTTC. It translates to CASSVSGTNSYNEQFF. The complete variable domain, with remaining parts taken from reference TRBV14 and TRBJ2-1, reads EAGVTQFPSHSVIEKGQTVTLRCDPISGHDNLYWYRRVMGKEIKFLLHFVKESKQDESGMPNNRFLAERTGGTYSTLKVQPAELEDSGVYFCASSVSGTNSYNEQFFGPGTRLTVL.

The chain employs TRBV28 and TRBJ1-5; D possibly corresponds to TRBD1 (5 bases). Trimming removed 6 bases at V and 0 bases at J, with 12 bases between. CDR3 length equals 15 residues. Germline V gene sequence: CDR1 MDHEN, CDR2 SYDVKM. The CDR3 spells CASSPLGGSNQPQHF. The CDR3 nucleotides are TGTGCCAGCAGCCCCCTGGGGGGTAGCAATCAGCCCCAGCATTTT.

CDR3 sequence: CASSLGGQARYEQYF. CDR3 sequence (DNA): TGTGCCAGCAGCTTAGGAGGACAGGCGAGATACGAGCAGTACTTC. This chain uses TRBV7-2 with TRBJ2-7; 7 bases are a match to TRBD1. Germline values: CDR1 SGHTA, CDR2 FQGNSA. With V trimmed by 1 base and J by 4 bases, 7 bases remained unmatched. The CDR3 length is 15 residues. Variable domain in full (rest from reference TRBV7-2 and TRBJ2-7): GAGVSQSPSNKVTEKGKDVELRCDPISGHTALYWYRQSLGQGLEFLIYFQGNSAPDKSGLPSDRFSAERTGGSVSTLTIQRTQQEDSAVYLCASSLGGQARYEQYFGPGTRLTVT.

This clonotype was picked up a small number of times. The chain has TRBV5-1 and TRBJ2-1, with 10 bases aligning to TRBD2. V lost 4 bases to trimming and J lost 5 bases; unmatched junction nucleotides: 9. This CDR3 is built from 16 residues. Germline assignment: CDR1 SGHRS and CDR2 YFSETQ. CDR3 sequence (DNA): TGCGCCAGCAGCACCTCCGGGACTAGCGTGAACAATGAGCAGTTCTTC. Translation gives CASSTSGTSVNNEQFF.

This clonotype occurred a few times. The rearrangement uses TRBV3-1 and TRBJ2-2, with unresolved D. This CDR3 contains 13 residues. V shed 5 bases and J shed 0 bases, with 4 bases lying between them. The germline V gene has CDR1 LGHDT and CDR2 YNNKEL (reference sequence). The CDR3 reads CASSYANTGELFF. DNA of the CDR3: TGTGCCAGCAGCTACGCGAACACCGGGGAGCTGTTTTTT.

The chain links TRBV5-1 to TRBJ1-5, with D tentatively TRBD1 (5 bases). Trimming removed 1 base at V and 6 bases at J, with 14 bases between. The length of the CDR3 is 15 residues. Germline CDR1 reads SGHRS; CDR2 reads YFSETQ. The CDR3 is CASSLTGDGVQPQHF. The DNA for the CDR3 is TGCGCCAGCAGCTTGACGGGGGATGGGGTTCAGCCCCAGCATTTT. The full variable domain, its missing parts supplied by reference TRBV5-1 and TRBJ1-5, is KAGVTQTPRYLIKTRGQQVTLSCSPISGHRSVSWYQQTPGQGLQFLFEYFSETQRNKGNFPGRFSGRQFSNSRSEMNVSTLELGDSALYLCASSLTGDGVQPQHFGDGTRLSIL.

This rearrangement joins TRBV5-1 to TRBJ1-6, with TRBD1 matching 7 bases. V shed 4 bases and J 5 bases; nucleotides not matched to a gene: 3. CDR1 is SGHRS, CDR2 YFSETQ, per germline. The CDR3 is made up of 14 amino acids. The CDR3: CASSAGQNNSPLHF. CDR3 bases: TGCGCCAGCAGCGCGGGACAGAATAATTCACCCCTCCACTTT.

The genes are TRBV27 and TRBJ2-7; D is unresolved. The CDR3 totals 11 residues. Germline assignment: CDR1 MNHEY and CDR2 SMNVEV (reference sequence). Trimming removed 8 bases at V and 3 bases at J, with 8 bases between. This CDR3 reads CASGKLYEQYF. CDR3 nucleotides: TGTGCCAGCGGTAAACTCTACGAGCAGTACTTC.

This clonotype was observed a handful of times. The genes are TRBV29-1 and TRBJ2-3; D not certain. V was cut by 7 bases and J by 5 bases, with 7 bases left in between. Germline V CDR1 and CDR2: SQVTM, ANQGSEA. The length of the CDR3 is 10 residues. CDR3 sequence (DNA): TGCAGCGGTAGCCAAGATACGCAGTATTTT. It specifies CSGSQDTQYF.

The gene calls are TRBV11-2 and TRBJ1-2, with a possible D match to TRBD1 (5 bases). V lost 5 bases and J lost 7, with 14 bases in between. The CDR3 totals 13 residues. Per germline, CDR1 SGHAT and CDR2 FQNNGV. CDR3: CASSGRTFGGYTF. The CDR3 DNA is TGTGCCAGCAGCGGACGGACATTCGGTGGCTACACCTTC.